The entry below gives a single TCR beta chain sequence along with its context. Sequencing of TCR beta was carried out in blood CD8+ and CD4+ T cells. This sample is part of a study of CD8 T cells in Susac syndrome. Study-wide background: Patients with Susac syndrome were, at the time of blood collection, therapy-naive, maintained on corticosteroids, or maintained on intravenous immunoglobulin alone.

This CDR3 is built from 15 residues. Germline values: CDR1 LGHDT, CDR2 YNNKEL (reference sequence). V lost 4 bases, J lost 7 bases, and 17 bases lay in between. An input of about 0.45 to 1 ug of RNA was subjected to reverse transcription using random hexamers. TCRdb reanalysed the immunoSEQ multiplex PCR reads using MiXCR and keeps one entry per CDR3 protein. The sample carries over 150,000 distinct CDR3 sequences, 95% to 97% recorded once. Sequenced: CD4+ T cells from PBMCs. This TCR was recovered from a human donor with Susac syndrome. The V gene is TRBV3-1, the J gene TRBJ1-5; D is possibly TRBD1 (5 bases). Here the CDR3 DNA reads TGTGCCAGCAGCCCTGATTGGGGCAGGGACCAGCCCCAGCATTTT. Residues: CASSPDWGRDQPQHF.